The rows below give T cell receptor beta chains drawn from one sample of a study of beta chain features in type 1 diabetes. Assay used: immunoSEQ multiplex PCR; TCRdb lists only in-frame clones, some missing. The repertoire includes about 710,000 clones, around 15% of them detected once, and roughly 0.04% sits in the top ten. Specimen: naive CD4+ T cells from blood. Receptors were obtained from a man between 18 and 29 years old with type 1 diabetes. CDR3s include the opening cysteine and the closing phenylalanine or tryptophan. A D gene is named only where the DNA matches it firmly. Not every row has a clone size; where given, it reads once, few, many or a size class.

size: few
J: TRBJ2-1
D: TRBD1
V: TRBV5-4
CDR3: CASSLESGGYNEQFF
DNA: TGTGCCAGCAGCTTGGAGTCAGGGGGCTACAATGAGCAGTTCTTC

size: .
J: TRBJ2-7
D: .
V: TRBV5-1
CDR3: CASSLENTYEQYF
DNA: TGCGCCAGCAGCTTGGAAAACACCTACGAGCAGTACTTC

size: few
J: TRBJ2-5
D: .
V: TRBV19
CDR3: CASSQGYQETQYF
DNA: TGTGCCAGTAGCCAAGGCTACCAAGAGACCCAGTACTTC

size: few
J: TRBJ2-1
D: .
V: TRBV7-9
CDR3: CASSLAQGDEQFF
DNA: TGTGCCAGCAGCTTAGCGCAGGGCGATGAGCAGTTCTTC

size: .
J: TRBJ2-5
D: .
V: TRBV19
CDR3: CASSRPRETQYF
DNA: TGTGCCAGTAGTAGGCCGAGGGAGACCCAGTACTTC

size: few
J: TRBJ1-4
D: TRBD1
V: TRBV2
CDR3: CASSRGLTGGDEKLFF
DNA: TGTGCCAGCAGCCGAGGGTTGACAGGGGGAGATGAAAAACTGTTTTTT

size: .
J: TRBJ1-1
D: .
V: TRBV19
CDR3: CASSERPGGEAFF
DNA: TGTGCCAGCTCAGAGCGTCCCGGGGGGGAAGCTTTCTTT

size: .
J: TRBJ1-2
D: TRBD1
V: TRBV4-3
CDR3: CASSHSDRANYGYTF
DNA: TGCGCCAGCAGCCACTCGGACAGGGCAAACTATGGCTACACCTTC

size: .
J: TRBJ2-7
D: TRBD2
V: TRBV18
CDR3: CASSPTVTGGYEQYF
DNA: TGTGCCAGCTCACCAACGGTTACGGGAGGATACGAGCAGTACTTC

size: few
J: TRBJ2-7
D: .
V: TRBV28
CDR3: CASRPGPAYEQYF
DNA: TGTGCCAGCAGACCGGGACCTGCCTACGAGCAGTACTTC

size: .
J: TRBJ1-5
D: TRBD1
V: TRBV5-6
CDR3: CASSKQGADQPQHF
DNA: TGTGCCAGCAGCAAACAGGGGGCCGATCAGCCCCAGCATTTT

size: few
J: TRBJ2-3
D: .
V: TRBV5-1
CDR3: CASSPSGSTDTQYF
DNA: TGCGCCAGCAGCCCAAGCGGGAGCACAGATACGCAGTATTTT

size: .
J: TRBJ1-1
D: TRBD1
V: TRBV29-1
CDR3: CSVAPGQSEAFF
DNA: TGCAGCGTTGCCCCGGGACAGTCTGAAGCTTTCTTT

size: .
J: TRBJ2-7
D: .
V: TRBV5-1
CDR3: CASSLLLAINEQYF
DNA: TGCGCCAGCAGCTTATTATTAGCGATCAACGAGCAGTACTTC

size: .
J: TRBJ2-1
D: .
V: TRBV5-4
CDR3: CASTLDSYNEQFF
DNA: TGTGCCAGCACCCTCGACAGCTACAATGAGCAGTTCTTC

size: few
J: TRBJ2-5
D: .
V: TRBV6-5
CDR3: CASSYSRVVETQYF
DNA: TGTGCCAGCAGTTACTCAAGGGTGGTAGAGACCCAGTACTTC

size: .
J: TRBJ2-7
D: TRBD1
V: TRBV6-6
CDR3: CASSYSSTGRYEQYF
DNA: TGTGCCAGCAGTTACTCCTCGACAGGGCGGTACGAGCAGTACTTC

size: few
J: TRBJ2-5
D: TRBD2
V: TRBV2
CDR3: CASSGTSGETQYF
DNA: TGTGCCAGCAGTGGGACTAGCGGTGAGACCCAGTACTTC

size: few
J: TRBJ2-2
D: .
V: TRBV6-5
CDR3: CASSYEGRAGELFF
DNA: TGTGCCAGCAGTTACGAGGGACGGGCCGGGGAGCTGTTTTTT

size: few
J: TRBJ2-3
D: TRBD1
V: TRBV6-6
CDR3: CASTGQSSTDTQYF
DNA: TGTGCCAGTACGGGACAGAGTAGCACAGATACGCAGTATTTT

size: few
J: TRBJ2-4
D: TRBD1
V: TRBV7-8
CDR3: CASSLVTGENIQYF
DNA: TGTGCCAGCAGCTTAGTAACAGGGGAAAACATTCAGTACTTC

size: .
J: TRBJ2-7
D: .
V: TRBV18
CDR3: CASSLAGTGNEQYF
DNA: TGTGCCAGCTCACTCGCCGGGACGGGGAACGAGCAGTACTTC

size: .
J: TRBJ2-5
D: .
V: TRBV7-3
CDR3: CASSSGPQETQYF
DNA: TGTGCCAGCAGCTCGGGCCCTCAAGAGACCCAGTACTTC

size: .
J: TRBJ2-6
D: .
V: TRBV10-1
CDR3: CASSDQPPGANVLTF
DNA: TGCGCCAGCAGTGATCAGCCTCCTGGGGCCAACGTCCTGACTTTC

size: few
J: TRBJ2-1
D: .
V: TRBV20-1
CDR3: CSALLSQQFF
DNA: TGCAGTGCCCTACTCTCCCAGCAGTTCTTC

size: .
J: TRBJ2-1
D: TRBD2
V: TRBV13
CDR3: CASSWTSGSSYEQFF
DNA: TGTGCCAGCAGCTGGACTAGCGGGAGCTCTTATGAGCAGTTCTTC

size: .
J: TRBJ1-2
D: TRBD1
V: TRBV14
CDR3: CASSPPQQGAIYGYTF
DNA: TGTGCCAGCAGCCCCCCTCAACAGGGGGCGATCTATGGCTACACCTTC

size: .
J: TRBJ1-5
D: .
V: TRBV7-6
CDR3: CASSFQARQPQHF
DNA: TGTGCCAGCAGCTTTCAGGCCCGTCAGCCCCAGCATTTT

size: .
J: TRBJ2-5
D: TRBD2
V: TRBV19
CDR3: CASSTLPTSVETQYF
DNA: TGTGCCAGTAGTACCCTCCCTACTAGCGTGGAGACCCAGTACTTC

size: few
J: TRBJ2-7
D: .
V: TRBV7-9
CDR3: CASSSNSVRDEQYF
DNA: TGTGCCAGCAGTTCAAACAGCGTTCGAGACGAGCAGTACTTC

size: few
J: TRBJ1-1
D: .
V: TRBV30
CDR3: CAWSLWNTEAFF
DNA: TGTGCCTGGAGTTTGTGGAACACTGAAGCTTTCTTT

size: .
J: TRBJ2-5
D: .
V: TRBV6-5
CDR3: CASSREGDQYF
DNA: TGTGCCAGCAGTCGGGAAGGGGACCAGTACTTC

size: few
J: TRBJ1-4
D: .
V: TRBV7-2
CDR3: CASSLDATNEKLFF
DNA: TGTGCCAGCAGCTTAGACGCAACTAATGAAAAACTGTTTTTT

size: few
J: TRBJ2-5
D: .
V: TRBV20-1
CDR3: CSGSGQETQYF
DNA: TGCAGTGGGAGCGGACAAGAGACCCAGTACTTC

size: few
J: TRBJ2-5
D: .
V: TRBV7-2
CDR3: CASSPGGREETQYF
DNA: TGTGCCAGCAGCCCCGGTGGGCGGGAAGAGACCCAGTACTTC

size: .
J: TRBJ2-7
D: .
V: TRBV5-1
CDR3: CATKSGYGTLSGEQYF
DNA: TGCGCCACCAAGAGCGGGTACGGAACTCTTTCTGGAGAGCAGTACTTC

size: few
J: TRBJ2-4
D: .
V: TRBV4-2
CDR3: CASSQGVGNIQYF
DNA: TGTGCCAGCAGCCAAGGCGTCGGTAACATTCAGTACTTC

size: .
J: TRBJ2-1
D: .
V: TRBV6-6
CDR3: CASTRRTAAHNEQFF
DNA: TGTGCCAGCACCCGACGGACAGCCGCACACAATGAGCAGTTCTTC

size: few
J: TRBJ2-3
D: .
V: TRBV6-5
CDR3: CASRDSGDTQYF
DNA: TGTGCCAGCAGGGACTCCGGGGATACGCAGTATTTT

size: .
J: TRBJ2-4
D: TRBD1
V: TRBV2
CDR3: CASRYRGAKNIQYF
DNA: TGTGCCAGCAGGTACAGGGGGGCCAAAAACATTCAGTACTTC

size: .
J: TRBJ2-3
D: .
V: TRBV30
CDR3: CAWSIADTQYF
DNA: TGTGCCTGGAGTATCGCAGATACGCAGTATTTT

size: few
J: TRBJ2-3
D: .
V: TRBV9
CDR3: CASSVDFSGVGQYF
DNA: TGTGCCAGCAGCGTAGACTTTTCGGGGGTGGGGCAGTATTTT

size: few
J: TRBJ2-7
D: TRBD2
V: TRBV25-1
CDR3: CASSGTSGSREQYF
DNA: TGTGCCAGCAGTGGGACTAGCGGGAGCAGGGAGCAGTACTTC

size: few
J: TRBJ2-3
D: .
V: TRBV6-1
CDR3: CASSLRITDTQYF
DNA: TGTGCCAGCAGTCTCCGGATCACAGATACGCAGTATTTT

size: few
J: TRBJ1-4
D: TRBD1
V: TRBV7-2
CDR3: CASRRKIGWQGADEKLFF
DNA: TGTGCCAGCAGGCGAAAGATAGGTTGGCAGGGGGCTGATGAAAAACTGTTTTTT

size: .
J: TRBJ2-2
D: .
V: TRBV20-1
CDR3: CSARSVGELFF
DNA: TGCAGTGCTAGATCCGTCGGGGAGCTGTTTTTT

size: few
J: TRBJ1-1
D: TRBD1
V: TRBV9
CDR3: CASSVDGTVMNTEAFF
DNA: TGTGCCAGCAGCGTAGATGGGACAGTTATGAACACTGAAGCTTTCTTT

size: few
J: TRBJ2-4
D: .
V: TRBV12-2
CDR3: CASRLPWVAGDSPEENIQYF
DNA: TGTGCAAGTCGCTTACCGTGGGTGGCAGGGGATTCCCCGGAAGAAAACATTCAGTACTTC

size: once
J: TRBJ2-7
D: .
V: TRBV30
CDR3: CAWNPDSLYEQYF
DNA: TGTGCCTGGAATCCGGACAGTCTTTACGAGCAGTACTTC

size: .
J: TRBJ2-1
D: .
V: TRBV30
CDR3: CAWSVLFREEQFF
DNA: TGTGCCTGGAGTGTACTTTTTCGGGAGGAGCAGTTCTTC

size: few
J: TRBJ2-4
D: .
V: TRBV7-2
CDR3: CASSSQPGTENIQYF
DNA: TGTGCCAGCAGCTCCCAACCCGGGACGGAAAACATTCAGTACTTC

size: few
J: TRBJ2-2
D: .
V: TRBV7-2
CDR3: CASSFAGTSNTGELFF
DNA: TGTGCCAGCAGCTTCGCGGGGACATCGAACACCGGGGAGCTGTTTTTT

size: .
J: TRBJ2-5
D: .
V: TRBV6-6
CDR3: CASSREQETQYF
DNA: TGTGCCAGCAGCCGTGAGCAAGAGACCCAGTACTTC

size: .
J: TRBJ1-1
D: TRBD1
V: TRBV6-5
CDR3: CASSYPGQNEAFF
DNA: TGTGCCAGCAGTTACCCGGGACAGAACGAAGCTTTCTTT

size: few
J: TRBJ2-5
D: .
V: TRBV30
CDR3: CAWSLRGRISQETQYF
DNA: TGTGCCTGGAGTCTCCGGGGACGGATCTCACAAGAGACCCAGTACTTC

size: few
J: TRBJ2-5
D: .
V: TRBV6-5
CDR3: CASSLVKGGETQYF
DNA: TGTGCCAGCTCCCTTGTAAAGGGAGGAGAGACCCAGTACTTC

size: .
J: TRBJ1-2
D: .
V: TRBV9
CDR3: CASSVGQSYGYTF
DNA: TGTGCCAGCAGCGTCGGACAGTCCTATGGCTACACCTTC